This is a list of T cell receptor beta chains from one sample in a study of blood T cell repertoires in COVID-19. This table comes from immunoSEQ multiplex PCR, and its TCRdb copy is limited to in-frame clones, with some not included. Of just over 650,000 clones detected, 80% to 90% appear once; the ten largest clones hold roughly 0.25%. Sequenced sample: peripheral blood. The receptors shown here come from a woman under 30 with acute or convalescent COVID-19. The conserved cysteine and the conserved F or W are not part of the CDR3 here. Not all rows give a size; the values are once, few, many and, for expanded clones, a class.

clone_size | j_call | v_call | cdr3_aa
NA | TRBJ1-1 | TRBV6-6 | AARSFRTEAF
NA | TRBJ1-2 | TRBV6-5 | ASRQGGLPNGYT
few | TRBJ1-2 | TRBV30 | AWSVVQGIEGYT
NA | TRBJ1-5 | TRBV30 | AGGQGGNQPQH
NA | TRBJ1-1 | TRBV5-8 | ASSTLRGTSPEAF
NA | TRBJ2-7 | TRBV20-1 | SASIGAPVEEQY
NA | TRBJ1-2 | TRBV10-1 | ASGKIQSSGTIFNYGYT
NA | TRBJ1-1 | TRBV29-1 | SVEIAEAF
NA | TRBJ1-5 | TRBV10-3 | AIRGEGGRPQH
NA | TRBJ1-3 | TRBV25-1 | ASSQQQGNTIY
once | TRBJ2-5 | TRBV2 | ASSPGTGVRETQY
NA | TRBJ1-5 | TRBV6-2/TRBV6-3 | ASSKITGGTNNQPQH
NA | TRBJ2-1 | TRBV19 | ASSIGFGGNEQF
NA | TRBJ2-1 | TRBV24-1 | ATSDRTGWTNEQF
NA | TRBJ1-2 | TRBV18 | ASSLSPINSYGYT
NA | TRBJ2-7 | TRBV6-5 | ASSLRGATYEQY
NA | TRBJ1-1 | TRBV13 | ASSRRGNTEAF
once | TRBJ2-5 | TRBV6-5 | ASSYSSGRETQY
NA | TRBJ1-2 | TRBV2 | ASSDSRSGYT
NA | TRBJ1-1 | TRBV6-6 | ASSLVTGNTEAF
NA | TRBJ2-3 | TRBV4-1 | ASSRGGENLDTQY
NA | TRBJ1-2 | TRBV6-6 | ASSHGTYREGGHGYT
NA | TRBJ2-7 | TRBV5-1 | ASSEGGTSGYEQY
NA | TRBJ2-2 | TRBV5-1 | ASSRRQGTPNTGELF
NA | TRBJ2-5 | TRBV29-1 | SVDLPDRGRGETQY
NA | TRBJ1-1 | TRBV19 | ASSPRTGAVDTEAF
NA | TRBJ1-1 | TRBV18 | ASSSSGTGLWNTEAF
NA | TRBJ1-5 | TRBV7-9 | ASSLGTGYQPQH
NA | TRBJ1-1 | TRBV4-1 | ASSPFTWTGQSAEAF
once | TRBJ2-1 | TRBV30 | AGGENSYNEQF
few | TRBJ1-6 | TRBV7-9 | ASSLRTGESPLH
NA | TRBJ2-2 | TRBV9 | ASGRGSTGELF
NA | TRBJ1-2 | TRBV11-2 | ASSSILHTFNGYT
NA | TRBJ2-3 | TRBV14 | ASSLTQTRGPTDTQY
NA | TRBJ1-1 | TRBV5-1 | ASSSAQKNTEAF
once | TRBJ1-2 | TRBV4-2 | ASSQEWADYGYT
NA | TRBJ1-5 | TRBV4-1 | ASSQAPGVQPQH
NA | TRBJ1-2 | TRBV4-3 | ASSQGGGYGYT
once | TRBJ1-1 | TRBV9 | ASSMYAGDGTEAF
once | TRBJ2-3 | TRBV18 | ASSIWGRTDTQY
once | TRBJ1-6 | TRBV30 | AWSNGLTNSPLH
once | TRBJ2-7 | TRBV19 | ASSSAGTVNYEQY
NA | TRBJ1-2 | TRBV7-6 | ASSLSSGYRYGYT
NA | TRBJ1-4 | TRBV13 | ASSLAGDLREKLF
NA | TRBJ2-2 | TRBV5-4 | ASSLAASGVPRELF
few | TRBJ1-5 | TRBV4-1 | ASSQSQGHQPQH
NA | TRBJ1-2 | TRBV9 | ASSSYGGGYT
NA | TRBJ1-5 | TRBV2 | ASSEARVVNQPQH
NA | TRBJ1-1 | TRBV11-2 | ASSFPQGTNTEAF
NA | TRBJ1-5 | TRBV19 | ASRGQTSNQPQH
NA | TRBJ2-7 | TRBV12-5 | ASGLDLTFREVYEQY
once | TRBJ2-6 | TRBV7-2 | ASSAMRTGALRANVLT
NA | TRBJ1-2 | TRBV29-1 | SVDEDRTYGYT
once | TRBJ1-2 | TRBV7-8 | ASSPPAGITQYLPYGYT